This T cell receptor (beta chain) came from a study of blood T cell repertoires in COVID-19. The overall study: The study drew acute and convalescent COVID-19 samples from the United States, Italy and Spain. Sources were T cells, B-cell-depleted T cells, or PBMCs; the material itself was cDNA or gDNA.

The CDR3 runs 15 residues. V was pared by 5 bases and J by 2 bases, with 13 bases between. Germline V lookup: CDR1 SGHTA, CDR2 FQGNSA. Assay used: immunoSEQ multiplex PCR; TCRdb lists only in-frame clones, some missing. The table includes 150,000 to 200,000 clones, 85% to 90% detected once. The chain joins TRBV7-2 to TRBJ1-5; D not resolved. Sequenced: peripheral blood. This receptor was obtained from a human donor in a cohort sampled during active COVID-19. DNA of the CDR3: TGTGCCAGCAGCCCGGAGCCGAATGGCAATCAGCCCCAGCATTTT. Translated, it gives CASSPEPNGNQPQHF.